The TCR beta chain under discussion was sequenced for a study of T cells after yellow fever vaccination. Study background: Fractions low in cell number were prepared with SMART-Seq v4 Ultra Low Input.

Each CDR3 protein is one row after TCRdb ran MiXCR on the 5' RACE reads. The sample holds approximately 610,000 distinct CDR3 sequences, around a sixth seen once. This TCR came from a man aged 18 to 30 who received the YFV17D yellow fever vaccine. The source material was PBMCs, sampled around 5 days after the first yellow fever vaccination.

The CDR3 loop is CASSFAGGSGNTIYF. DNA for the CDR3: TGTGCCAGCAGCTTCGCCGGGGGTAGTGGAAACACCATATATTTT. V gene TRBV7-8 combines with J gene TRBJ1-3, with D maybe TRBD1 (5 bases). CDR1 and CDR2 (germline): SGHVS, FQNEAQ. The ends were cut back, 3 bases at V and 3 bases at J, with 12 bases in the middle. The CDR3 length is 15 residues.